This T cell receptor beta chain stems from a study of shared clonotypes between healthy human individuals. About the study: CD8 memory received one plate per donor, CD8 naive two, CD4 memory three and CD4 naive three.

Study-level points and caveats: Compared with clonotypes that all four donors shared, non-shared clonotypes had lower generation probabilities. Measured sharing among donors was expected to vary with sequencing depth.

Germline-derived CDR1 and CDR2 are SGDLS and YYNGEE. The V end was cut by 0 bases, the J end by 7 bases, with 17 bases between. The CDR3 runs 16 residues. Data came from immunoSEQ multiplex PCR; TCRdb stores just in-frame clones and leaves some out. The data hold over a million clones, with over 95% observed a single time. A remark on this clone: Antigen unknown.

The sample was naive CD4+ T cells sorted from blood. The subset denotes: CD45RA+ positively selected. This chain uses TRBV9 with TRBJ2-1, with D unresolved. This clonotype was sampled from a man between 25 and 39 years old in good health. The CDR3 nucleotides read TGTGCCAGCAGCGTAGGTGTCCCGCTAGTGGTAAATGAGCAGTTCTTC. Protein product: CASSVGVPLVVNEQFF. The full variable domain, completed using reference TRBV9 and TRBJ2-1, is DSGVTQTPKHLITATGQRVTLRCSPRSGDLSVYWYQQSLDQGLQFLIQYYNGEERAKGNILERFSAQQFPDLHSELNLSSLELGDSALYFCASSVGVPLVVNEQFFGPGTRLTVL.